Presented here are 21 T cell receptor beta chains from one specimen sequenced in a study of regulatory T cells in long-lasting Graves disease. Described time point: newly diagnosed GD, antithyroid drugs for less than 3 months. Extracted PBMC RNA gave rise to the TCR library. Building the TCR beta libraries relied on iRepertoire HTBI primers, and CDR3 regions underwent Arm-PCR. Each CDR3 protein is one row after TCRdb ran MiXCR on the multiplex PCR reads. The sample lists fewer than 550,000 distinct CDR3 sequences, roughly 16% occurring once. The same sample was also studied in work on T cells in Graves' hyperthyroidism and ophthalmopathy.

Material: peripheral blood mononuclear cells (PBMCs), obtained at new diagnosis, from a patient treated with antithyroid drugs. These receptors were collected from a middle-aged woman with Graves disease.

The chain uses TRBV28 and TRBJ2-7, with TRBD1 identical over 7 bases. The CDR3 consists of 15 residues. J gave up 4 bases and V 8 bases, and 14 bases lay outside the gene matches. Per the germline V gene, CDR1 is MDHEN and CDR2 is SYDVKM. The CDR3 bases are TGTGCCAGCGGTACGGCCGGGACAGTCAAGTACGAGCAGTACTTC. This codes for CASGTAGTVKYEQYF.

This clonotype was observed a few times. The gene calls are TRBV27 and TRBJ2-5; TRBD2 is a possible D gene (6 bases). V gave up 9 bases and J gave up 5 bases, with 13 bases separating them. This CDR3 comprises 12 residues. The germline V gene has CDR1 MNHEY and CDR2 SMNVEV (reference sequence). CDR3 region: CASRDSRETQYF. DNA for the CDR3: TGTGCCAGTAGGGACTCGAGGGAGACCCAGTACTTC.

This clonotype was counted at least ten times. The junction does not match germline at one end; this may be a read error. The chain has TRBV3-1 and TRBJ2-5, with 13 bases aligning to TRBD2. Germline V gene lookup returns CDR1 LGHDT and CDR2 YNNKEL (reference sequence). This CDR3 is built from 15 residues. CDR3 nucleotides: TGTGCCAGCAGCCAAGAGTTCGGAACTAGCGGGGGGGGAACCTTC. Encoded protein: CASSQEFGTSGGGTF.

This clonotype was detected a few times. V is TRBV29-1 and J is TRBJ2-1, with 8 bases that match TRBD1. In germline, CDR1 is SQVTM, CDR2 ANQGSEA. Trimming removed 5 bases from V and 0 bases from J; junction bases left unmatched: 18. The CDR3 contains 19 residues. CDR3 coding DNA: TGCAGCGTTAATAAGAGGAGACAGGGGCCGGGTGGCTCCTACAATGAGCAGTTCTTC. Amino acids: CSVNKRRQGPGGSYNEQFF.

This clonotype was detected ten times or more. The rearrangement uses TRBV10-3 and TRBJ1-1, with D unresolved. V gave up 8 bases and J gave up 7 bases, with 17 bases separating them. The CDR3 consists of 13 residues. Germline V gene lookup returns CDR1 ENHRY and CDR2 SYGVKD. For the CDR3, the DNA is TGTGCCATCGGGGAGAGGAACCAAGGTGAAGCTTTCTTT. It encodes CAIGERNQGEAFF.

V and J are TRBV5-1 and TRBJ2-7; 10 bases are a match to TRBD2. V lost 4 bases to trimming and J lost 7 bases; unmatched junction nucleotides: 5. There are 13 residues in the CDR3. In germline, CDR1 is SGHRS, CDR2 YFSETQ. DNA for the CDR3: TGCGCCAGCAGCGGCAGCGGGGGGGGAGAGCAGTACTTC. It yields the protein CASSGSGGGEQYF.

The sample holds a few counts of this clonotype. The CDR3 here is CASSIRTGRGNEQYF. The CDR3 DNA reads TGTGCCAGCAGTATAAGGACAGGGAGAGGGAACGAGCAGTACTTC. V and J are TRBV27 and TRBJ2-7; 8 bases line up with TRBD1. With 5 bases clipped from V and 5 bases from J, the junction kept 11 bases outside the gene matches. This CDR3 has 15 residues. The germline V gene encodes CDR1 MNHEY and CDR2 SMNVEV (reference sequence).

The sample holds many counts of this clonotype. The gene calls are TRBV18 and TRBJ1-1; TRBD1 matches at 7 bases. CDR1 is KGHSH, CDR2 LQKENI, per germline. The CDR3 totals 14 residues. Trimming took 2 bases from V and 2 from J; bases not matched to a gene: 2. The CDR3 loop reads CASSPGGGNTEAFF. The DNA of the CDR3 is TGTGCCAGCTCACCAGGAGGGGGCAACACTGAAGCTTTCTTT.

This clonotype appeared many times. Written as DNA, the CDR3 is TGCAGTGCGCCAGGGACAGGAGGGGGGGAGCCCCAGCATTTT. This sequence encodes CSAPGTGGGEPQHF. V is TRBV20-1 and J is TRBJ1-5; TRBD1 agrees at 8 bases. The CDR3 is 14 amino acids. V shed 6 bases and J 8 bases; nucleotides not matched to a gene: 12. Germline V lookup: CDR1 DFQATT, CDR2 SNEGSKA (reference sequence).

The rearrangement links TRBV13 to TRBJ2-1; TRBD2 matches at 7 bases. Germline V gene lookup returns CDR1 PRHDT and CDR2 FYEKMQ (reference sequence). J gave up 2 bases and V 1 base, and 2 bases lay outside the gene matches. The CDR3 is 15 residues long. DNA of the CDR3: TGTGCCAGCAGCTTAGATGGGGGGGCCTACAATGAGCAGTTCTTC. Encoded protein: CASSLDGGAYNEQFF.

This clonotype was seen repeatedly, ten times or more. The chain has TRBV2 and TRBJ2-5; weak D call: TRBD1 (6 bases). In germline, CDR1 is SNHLY, CDR2 FYNNEI. This CDR3 is built from 16 residues. Trimming removed 4 bases at V and 6 bases at J, with 21 bases between. The DNA of the CDR3 is TGTGCCAGCAGTGGGTCAGCCGTGACAGGACGTCAGACCCAGTACTTC. Translated: CASSGSAVTGRQTQYF.

This clonotype was seen many times. The rearrangement joins TRBV30 to TRBJ2-1; 10 bases map to TRBD1. This CDR3 comprises 13 residues. Germline-derived CDR1 and CDR2 are GTSNPN and SVGIG (reference sequence). With 4 bases clipped from V and 7 bases from J, the junction kept 4 bases outside the gene matches. The CDR3 DNA reads as TGTGCCTGGACCCCGGGACAGGGGAATGAGCAGTTCTTC. This translates into CAWTPGQGNEQFF.

CDR3 sequence (DNA): TGTGCCATCAGTGGGGGGCCGGACAGGGGGGACTACAATGAGCAGTTCTTC. This gives the protein CAISGGPDRGDYNEQFF. V is TRBV10-3 and J is TRBJ2-1; the match to TRBD1 covers 10 bases. Trimming at V came to 4 bases and at J to 3 bases, leaving 9 bases not matched to a gene. Germline lookup yields CDR1 ENHRY and CDR2 SYGVKD. The CDR3 has 17 residues.

Ten or more counts support this clonotype. This sequence joins TRBV7-3 and TRBJ2-3; 7 positions agree with TRBD1. Germline CDR1 reads SGHTA; CDR2 reads FQGTGA. The CDR3 has 15 amino acids. Trimming at V came to 5 bases and at J to 4 bases, leaving 9 bases not matched to a gene. The CDR3 DNA reads as TGTGCCAGCAGCATACGTACAGGGGCAGCAGATACGCAGTATTTT. Protein: CASSIRTGAADTQYF.

This clonotype was seen a few times. The V and J genes are TRBV7-2 and TRBJ2-3; TRBD1 might be the D (5 bases). The CDR3 runs to 15 residues. CDR1 and CDR2 (germline): SGHTA, FQGNSA. The germline V and J ends were trimmed by 6 bases and 0 bases, with 13 bases remaining between them. The DNA of the CDR3 is TGTGCCAGCAGTCGACAGAGACCTAGCACAGATACGCAGTATTTT. This translates into CASSRQRPSTDTQYF.

Many counts were recorded for this clonotype. The chain recombines TRBV3-1 with TRBJ2-3, with D perhaps TRBD1 (5 bases). The germline CDR1 and CDR2 sequences are LGHDT and YNNKEL (reference sequence). CDR3 length equals 15 residues. The germline V and J ends were trimmed by 0 bases and 2 bases, with 9 bases remaining between them. The CDR3 DNA reads TGTGCCAGCAGCCAAGAGGGGCCCGCCACAGATACGCAGTATTTT. This gives the protein CASSQEGPATDTQYF.

This clonotype was counted a few times. J is TRBJ2-4 and V is TRBV19; D is possibly TRBD2 (5 bases). The V gene lost 0 bases and the J gene lost 2 bases, with 20 bases spanning the gap. The CDR3 contains 19 residues. Germline V gene data show CDR1 as LNHDA and CDR2 as SQIVND (reference sequence). The DNA for the CDR3 is TGTGCCAGTAGTATAGAAGGTCGAGGACTTATCGTAACCAAAAACATTCAGTACTTC. Residues: CASSIEGRGLIVTKNIQYF.

This clonotype was found many times. The chain recombines TRBV28 with TRBJ1-1; D uncertain. Germline lookup yields CDR1 MDHEN and CDR2 SYDVKM. Trimming removed 6 bases at V and 7 bases at J, with 9 bases between. The CDR3 consists of 11 residues. In DNA form, the CDR3 reads TGTGCCAGCAGCTCCCTCAATGAAGCTTTCTTT. This encodes CASSSLNEAFF.

In its sample, this clonotype was seen a few times. This chain connects TRBV15 to TRBJ2-3; D gene unclear. The J call is uncertain, as TRBJ2-5 better fits the DNA end. Germline CDR1 LNHNV, CDR2 YYDKDF (reference sequence). This CDR3 is 13 amino acids long. The CDR3 sequence: CATSRDPWETQYF. The DNA of the CDR3 is TGTGCCACCAGCAGAGATCCTTGGGAGACCCAGTACTTC.

This clonotype was counted between two and nine times. The chain joins TRBV12-3 or TRBV12-4 to TRBJ1-6; no clear D. V was pared by 0 bases and J by 2 bases, with 5 bases between. This CDR3 spans 15 amino acids. CDR3 nucleotide sequence: TGTGCCAGCAGTTTAGCGGACGCCTATAATTCACCCCTCCACTTT. It yields the protein CASSLADAYNSPLHF.

This clonotype was observed many times. The rearrangement joins TRBV12-3 or TRBV12-4 to TRBJ2-5; 10 nucleotides line up with TRBD2. The CDR3 runs to 17 residues. After removal of 6 bases from V and 2 bases from J, the junction contained 12 bases not matched to a gene. The DNA for the CDR3 is TGTGCCAGCAGCCCAGTCGGACCTAGCGGGGGACAAGAGACCCAGTACTTC. This encodes CASSPVGPSGGQETQYF.